This T cell receptor beta chain came from a study of regulatory T cells in long-lasting Graves disease. The CDR3 loop spans 15 amino acids. V gave up 6 bases and J gave up 6 bases; unmatched junction bases: 10. Study-level results: Gene preferences differed: TRBV28, TRBJ1-2, TRBJ2-5 in persistent cases.

Relying on iRepertoire HTBI primers and Arm-PCR of CDR3 regions, the team built TCR beta libraries. TCRdb fed the multiplex PCR reads into MiXCR, producing one record per CDR3 protein. Altogether 400,000 to 650,000 distinct CDR3 sequences are present, roughly 15% being singletons, with the ten largest covering more than 20%. This clonotype has at least ten counts. The antigen remains undetermined. Time point defined: newly diagnosed GD, antithyroid drugs for less than 3 months. PBMC RNA served as the TCR library source. These records were also assigned to another study, of T cells in Graves' hyperthyroidism and ophthalmopathy. From that second work: The study defined stable Graves' hyperthyroidism as no ophthalmopathy progression within 18 months. Blood held most thyroid clonotypes expanded above 0.001 frequency.

The source material was peripheral blood mononuclear cells (PBMCs), sampled at new diagnosis, from a patient treated with antithyroid drugs. This clonotype originated in a woman between 40 and 65 years old with Graves disease. The V gene is TRBV12-3 or TRBV12-4, the J gene TRBJ1-1; TRBD1 aligns across 10 bases. In nucleotides, the CDR3 is TGTGCCAGCAGGGGGGACAGGGGACTTCTCTCTGAAGCTTTCTTT. Translation gives CASRGDRGLLSEAFF.